The 14 T cell receptor beta chains below come from one sample, sequenced in a study of a mutant IDH1 vaccine in newly diagnosed glioma. Antigens for these TCRs are unknown. Indicated time point: week 35, safety follow-up. A 20-mer mutant IDH1 peptide at 300 ug was injected subcutaneously with topical imiquimod. Profiling relied on immunoSEQ multiplex PCR, and the TCRdb table lists in-frame clones only, not all of them. The repertoire holds about 32,000 clones, with over 65% as singletons. The specimen was PBMCs, collected from a glioma patient whose treatment included an IDH1 peptide vaccine. The receptors come from a woman between 40 and 50 years old with glioma.

V and J are TRBV9 and TRBJ2-3; weak D call: TRBD2 (6 bases). V shed 2 bases and J shed 2 bases, with 12 bases lying between them. CDR3 size: 15 residues. Germline V gives CDR1 SGDLS, CDR2 YYNGEE. CDR3 sequence reads: CASSVGGTNTDTQYF. In DNA, the CDR3 is TGTGCCAGCAGCGTTGGCGGGACCAACACAGATACGCAGTATTTT.

V is TRBV6-5 and J is TRBJ2-1; D call uncertain. CDR1 is MNHEY and CDR2 is SVGAGI in the germline V gene. The CDR3 sequence is 11 residues long. Trimming stripped 4 bases from V and 7 bases from J, with 5 bases between. The CDR3 bases are TGTGCCAGCAGTTTGGGGAATGAGCAGTTCTTC. Translated: CASSLGNEQFF.

This rearrangement joins TRBV4-3 to TRBJ2-7; perhaps TRBD2 as D (5 bases). CDR1 and CDR2 (germline): LGHNA, YSLEER. The CDR3 loop spans 14 amino acids. Trimming pared 1 base from V and 2 bases from J, leaving 9 bases between. The CDR3 loop is CASSQGLEAYEQYF. The CDR3 DNA reads TGCGCCAGCAGCCAAGGTTTGGAGGCCTACGAGCAGTACTTC.

The chain carries TRBV27 and TRBJ1-1; the D gene is possibly TRBD1 (6 bases). The germline V gene encodes CDR1 MNHEY and CDR2 SMNVEV (reference sequence). CDR3 length: 17 residues. V shed 2 bases and J shed 0 bases, with 16 bases lying between them. DNA for the CDR3: TGTGCCAGCAGTTTAAATCGGCGGGGGGCTTTGAACACTGAAGCTTTCTTT. Translated, it gives CASSLNRRGALNTEAFF.

V and J are TRBV7-8 and TRBJ1-2; D possibly corresponds to TRBD1 (5 bases). CDR1 is SGHVS, CDR2 FQNEAQ, per germline. V was trimmed by 3 bases and J by 0 bases, leaving 17 bases between them. This CDR3 comprises 17 residues. The CDR3 DNA sequence: TGTGCCAGCAGCTTCCTGGGGGAGGAGAGAACTAACTATGGCTACACCTTC. It encodes CASSFLGEERTNYGYTF.

The J gene is TRBJ2-5, the V gene TRBV29-1; TRBD2 aligns across 11 bases. The germline CDR1 and CDR2 sequences are SQVTM and ANQGSEA. V lost 7 bases to trimming and J lost 1 base; unmatched junction nucleotides: 2. This CDR3 is 13 amino acids long. The CDR3 protein is CSGTSGGQETQYF. The CDR3 DNA reads as TGCAGCGGAACTAGCGGGGGCCAAGAGACCCAGTACTTC.

V usage is TRBV7-2 and J usage is TRBJ2-1, with D possibly being TRBD1 (6 bases). Trimming left V 3 bases short and J 10 bases short, with 13 bases between. Germline CDR1 reads SGHTA; CDR2 reads FQGNSA. The length of the CDR3 is 13 residues. CDR3 protein: CASSFRTDREQFF. CDR3 bases: TGTGCCAGCAGCTTCAGGACAGACCGGGAGCAGTTCTTC.

The chain couples TRBV7-2 to TRBJ2-5; tentative D call: TRBD1 (5 bases). Trimming cost V 5 bases and J 4 bases, with 17 bases left between them. Germline CDR1 is SGHTA and CDR2 is FQGNSA. The CDR3 runs 15 residues. CDR3 residues: CASSPPEQDRETQYF. The CDR3 DNA follows: TGTGCCAGCAGCCCCCCAGAACAGGATAGAGAGACCCAGTACTTC.

This clone appeared a few times. V gene TRBV7-6 combines with J gene TRBJ1-3; D is uncertain. V was pared by 2 bases and J by 4 bases, with 15 bases between. The CDR3 extends over 16 amino acids. Per the germline V gene, CDR1 is SGHVS and CDR2 is FNYEAQ. The CDR3 DNA follows: TGTGCCAGCAGCTTAAATAAGGAGGTACTCGGAAACACCATATATTTT. This encodes CASSLNKEVLGNTIYF.

A note on this clone: Other DNA sequences of this sample code for an identical CDR3. The chain carries TRBV9 and TRBJ1-1, with TRBD1 identical over 7 bases. Per the germline V gene, CDR1 is SGDLS and CDR2 is YYNGEE. This CDR3 comprises 13 residues. J gave up 1 base and V 5 bases, and 2 bases lay outside the gene matches. The CDR3 sequence: CASSQGGNTEAFF. CDR3 nucleotide sequence: TGTGCCAGCAGTCAGGGGGGGAACACTGAAGCTTTCTTT.

The sample holds a few counts of this clone. The chain employs TRBV25-1 and TRBJ1-6; D is unclear. With 4 bases removed from V and 13 bases from J, the gap between germline ends came to 14 bases. Per the germline V gene, CDR1 is MGHDK and CDR2 is SYGVNS. The CDR3 runs to 13 residues. In nucleotides, the CDR3 is TGTGCCAGCAGTGGCGTAGTAATGAGTCCCCTCCACTTT. Translation: CASSGVVMSPLHF.

V and J are TRBV7-9 and TRBJ2-7; possible D gene TRBD1, 6 bases. This CDR3 has 14 amino acids. V lost 4 bases and J lost 1, with 11 bases in between. Germline V gene lookup returns CDR1 SEHNR and CDR2 FQNEAQ (reference sequence). The CDR3 nucleotides read TGTGCCAGCAGCTCTCTCAGGGGTTCCTACGAGCAGTACTTC. Protein: CASSSLRGSYEQYF.

V is TRBV9 and J is TRBJ2-2; 10 nucleotides agree with TRBD2. V trimming: 0 bases; J trimming: 5 bases; junction bases outside the gene matches: 10. The germline V gene encodes CDR1 SGDLS and CDR2 YYNGEE. There are 18 residues in the CDR3. Here the CDR3 reads CASSVVSGGAVGTGELFF. The CDR3 nucleotides are TGTGCCAGCAGCGTAGTGAGCGGGGGGGCCGTGGGGACCGGGGAGCTGTTTTTT. The whole variable domain, remainder taken from reference TRBV9 and TRBJ2-2, is DSGVTQTPKHLITATGQRVTLRCSPRSGDLSVYWYQQSLDQGLQFLIQYYNGEERAKGNILERFSAQQFPDLHSELNLSSLELGDSALYFCASSVVSGGAVGTGELFFGEGSRLTVL.

The V gene is TRBV9, the J gene TRBJ2-3, with 9 bases that match TRBD2. Germline V CDR1 and CDR2: SGDLS, YYNGEE. V lost 0 bases, J lost 4 bases, and 9 bases stayed unmatched. The CDR3 sequence is 17 residues long. The CDR3 region is CASSVATGRGGSDTQYF. The CDR3 region has the DNA TGTGCCAGCAGCGTAGCTACGGGGCGGGGGGGCTCAGATACGCAGTATTTT. Combining the CDR3 with reference TRBV9 and TRBJ2-3 gives the whole variable domain DSGVTQTPKHLITATGQRVTLRCSPRSGDLSVYWYQQSLDQGLQFLIQYYNGEERAKGNILERFSAQQFPDLHSELNLSSLELGDSALYFCASSVATGRGGSDTQYFGPGTRLTVL.